This T cell receptor (beta chain) appears in the sequencing data of a study of graft-versus-host responses after intestinal transplantation. About the study: Transplantation in recipients was multivisceral, liver-intestinal, or isolated intestinal. Every one of the recipients received anti-thymocyte globulin induction and afterwards took tacrolimus and steroids for about 3 years.

About this clone: Its cognate antigen is unknown.

The CDR3 extends over 13 amino acids. V was pared by 4 bases and J by 6 bases, with 10 bases between. The germline V gene encodes CDR1 SNHLY and CDR2 FYNNEI. Measured with immunoSEQ multiplex PCR; TCRdb has only the in-frame clones, and not every one. The sample contains some 120,000 clones, over 85% of which appear only once. Sequencing was performed on unstimulated CD4+ T cells sorted from spleen or lymph node cells, taken before transplant. The chain uses TRBV2 and TRBJ2-1; possible D gene TRBD1, 6 bases. This sequence originates from a human donor who was the organ donor for an intestinal transplant. CDR3 residues: CASSAQGTNEQFF. The CDR3 region has the DNA TGTGCCAGCAGTGCACAGGGTACCAATGAGCAGTTCTTC.